What follows are 16 T cell receptor beta chains derived from one specimen sequenced in a study of shared clonotypes between healthy human individuals. Selected positively for CCR7 and CD45RO-negative, naive CD8 cells excluded terminally differentiated effector memory CD45RA+ cells. The protocol was immunoSEQ multiplex PCR, while the TCRdb copy is restricted to in-frame clones and leaves out a portion. The top ten hold 1.2% of the sample, which has about 2 million clones, around 96% seen once. The sequencing sample was made of naive CD8+ T cells sorted from blood. The receptors here all came from a man younger than 30 in good health.

This chain connects TRBV7-9 to TRBJ1-1; D might be TRBD1 (5 bases). Trimming cost V 5 bases and J 4 bases, with 14 bases left between them. Germline-derived CDR1 and CDR2 are SEHNR and FQNEAQ (reference sequence). The CDR3 covers 14 residues. In DNA, the CDR3 is TGTGCCAGCAGCGTACGACAGTTCGGCACTGAAGCTTTCTTT. Protein sequence: CASSVRQFGTEAFF.

This sequence joins TRBV28 and TRBJ1-4; 8 nucleotides agree with TRBD1. The germline CDR1 and CDR2 sequences are MDHEN and SYDVKM. CDR3 length equals 16 residues. The ends lost 6 bases at V and 0 bases at J; junction bases unmatched: 6. The CDR3 DNA reads TGTGCCAGCAGCACGGACAGGGAGGCAACTAATGAAAAACTGTTTTTT. This translates into CASSTDREATNEKLFF.

This chain joins TRBV13 and TRBJ2-3; no clear D gene. Looked up from germline, CDR1 is PRHDT and CDR2 is FYEKMQ (reference sequence). The CDR3 covers 12 residues. V was pared by 5 bases and J by 6 bases, with 9 bases between. The CDR3 is CASSLFSDTQYF. The CDR3 nucleotides read TGTGCCAGCAGCCTCTTTAGTGATACGCAGTATTTT.

The sample holds one count of this clone. The chain uses TRBV5-6 and TRBJ2-1; D may match TRBD1 or TRBD2 (5 bases each). Per germline, CDR1 SGHDT and CDR2 YYEEEE. V lost 4 bases and J 9 bases, leaving 17 bases between the germline ends. The CDR3 totals 14 residues. CDR3 amino acids: CASSLIWGMSEQFF. CDR3 nucleotide sequence: TGTGCCAGCAGCCTTATTTGGGGGATGAGTGAGCAGTTCTTC.

This chain connects TRBV5-4 to TRBJ1-1; D remains unclear. The length of the CDR3 is 13 residues. Germline CDR1 SGHNT, CDR2 YYREEE (reference sequence). The V end lost 6 bases, the J end lost 4 bases, and 13 bases lay between the germline ends. The CDR3 loop reads CASTQPAGTEAFF. The CDR3 DNA is TGTGCCAGCACCCAACCCGCGGGCACTGAAGCTTTCTTT.

J is TRBJ2-1 and V is TRBV4-3, with 7 bases lining up with TRBD1. This CDR3 region has 17 residues. Germline V gives CDR1 LGHNA, CDR2 YSLEER. V dropped 2 bases and J dropped 4; count of bases not matched to a gene: 11. The CDR3 sequence is CASSQTLGTAMYNEQFF. The CDR3 DNA follows: TGCGCCAGCAGCCAAACGCTCGGGACAGCCATGTACAATGAGCAGTTCTTC.

The V gene is TRBV5-6, the J gene TRBJ2-1, with 7 bases fitting TRBD1. Germline V gene data show CDR1 as SGHDT and CDR2 as YYEEEE. J gave up 8 bases and V 0 bases, and 5 bases lay outside the gene matches. The CDR3 runs to 14 residues. CDR3 in amino acids: CASSLGQGTHEQFF. CDR3 DNA: TGTGCCAGCAGCTTGGGACAGGGAACCCATGAGCAGTTCTTC. Full variable domain (outside the CDR3, taken from reference TRBV5-6 and TRBJ2-1): DAGVTQSPTHLIKTRGQQVTLRCSPKSGHDTVSWYQQALGQGPQFIFQYYEEEERQRGNFPDRFSGHQFPNYSSELNVNALLLGDSALYLCASSLGQGTHEQFFGPGTRLTVL.

The genes are TRBV2 and TRBJ2-1; D uncertain. The V gene lost 4 bases and the J gene lost 7 bases, with 8 bases spanning the gap. CDR3 length: 12 amino acids. From germline, CDR1 is SNHLY and CDR2 FYNNEI. The DNA of the CDR3 is TGTGCCAGCAGTGGGGTGGGAAATGAGCAGTTCTTC. Its translation: CASSGVGNEQFF.

The V call is TRBV7-2, the J call TRBJ2-7; 7 bases are shared with TRBD1. Germline CDR1 SGHTA, CDR2 FQGNSA. This CDR3 comprises 16 residues. The V gene end was trimmed by 0 bases and the J gene end by 1 base; junction bases not matched to a gene: 6. The CDR3 nucleotides are TGTGCCAGCAGCTTAGCAGGGACAGCGTCTTCCTACGAGCAGTACTTC. It encodes CASSLAGTASSYEQYF.

The V gene is TRBV21-1, the J gene TRBJ1-1. TRBV21-1 is described as a pseudogene. This CDR3 region has 10 residues. CDR3 residues: CASSSPTAFF. For the CDR3, the DNA is TGTGCCAGCAGCAGCCCCACGGCTTTCTTT.

The V call is TRBV4-1, the J call TRBJ2-7; TRBD1 aligns across 9 bases. This CDR3 has 13 amino acids. Trimming took 0 bases from V and 6 from J; bases not matched to a gene: 0. Germline CDR1 MGHRA, CDR2 YSYEKL. CDR3 DNA: TGCGCCAGCAGCCAAGAGGGACAGGGCGAGCAGTACTTC. The encoded protein is CASSQEGQGEQYF.

The chain links TRBV27 to TRBJ2-1; 12 bases agree with TRBD2. V lost 5 bases to trimming and J lost 8 bases; unmatched junction nucleotides: 13. CDR3 length: 17 amino acids. The germline V gene has CDR1 MNHEY and CDR2 SMNVEV (reference sequence). The CDR3 sequence is CASSTTSGRYLGYEQFF. DNA of the CDR3: TGTGCCAGCAGTACCACTAGCGGGAGGTACCTTGGGTATGAGCAGTTCTTC.

Of note for this clone: In the same sample, other DNA sequences code for this CDR3. The J gene is TRBJ1-1, the V gene TRBV7-6; D not certain. V dropped 5 bases and J dropped 0 bases, with 7 bases sitting between them. CDR1 is SGHVS, CDR2 FNYEAQ, per germline. This CDR3 is 13 amino acids long. The CDR3 DNA follows: TGTGCCAGCAGCCCCGGTCTGAACACTGAAGCTTTCTTT. It yields the protein CASSPGLNTEAFF.

The rearrangement uses TRBV10-3 and TRBJ2-7; TRBD1 matches at 9 bases. The CDR3 loop spans 17 amino acids. V was pared by 3 bases and J by 5 bases, with 14 bases of the junction left unmatched. The V gene's germline CDR1 is ENHRY and CDR2 SYGVKD. The CDR3 sequence is CAISDPRYGTGTDEQYF. In DNA, the CDR3 is TGTGCCATCAGTGACCCGAGGTACGGGACAGGGACCGACGAGCAGTACTTC.

The V gene is TRBV5-1, the J gene TRBJ2-7, with a possible D match to TRBD2 (5 bases). V was clipped by 4 bases and J by 1 base, with 15 bases between them. CDR3 length: 15 amino acids. Germline CDR1 SGHRS, CDR2 YFSETQ. The CDR3 sequence is CASSLGFGISYEQYF. The CDR3, as DNA: TGCGCCAGCAGCCTGGGTTTCGGGATTTCCTACGAGCAGTACTTC.

This chain links TRBV7-6 with TRBJ2-1; D is perhaps TRBD1 (6 bases). The germline V and J ends were trimmed by 1 base and 7 bases, with 8 bases remaining between them. The CDR3 runs 13 residues. The germline CDR1 and CDR2 sequences are SGHVS and FNYEAQ. The CDR3 sequence: CASSLGGRNEQFF. The DNA for the CDR3 is TGTGCCAGCAGCTTAGGGGGGCGGAATGAGCAGTTCTTC.